This T cell receptor beta chain was sequenced during a study of blood T cell repertoires in COVID-19. About the research overall: PBMCs, B-cell-depleted T cells, or T cells provided the cDNA or gDNA that made up the material.

TCRdb keeps only in-frame clones here, not all; method: immunoSEQ multiplex PCR. The sample yields around 200,000 clones, 85% to 90% seen once. The CDR3 is 14 residues long. CDR1 is GTSNPN, CDR2 SVGIG, per germline (reference sequence). V was cut by 3 bases and J by 0 bases, with 9 bases left in between. The genes are TRBV30 and TRBJ2-1; the D is unclear. This sequence originates from a man aged 18 to 30 with active or convalescent COVID-19. The sequenced sample was peripheral blood. CDR3 DNA: TGTGCCTGGAGGGAGATGAGCTCCTACAATGAGCAGTTCTTC. Translated: CAWREMSSYNEQFF.